Below are 14 T cell receptor beta chains sequenced from a single sample in a study of Ad26.COV2.S vaccination and SARS-CoV-2 variants. Clones were read by immunoSEQ multiplex PCR, and TCRdb kept only the in-frame ones, dropping some. The sample contains over 250,000 clones, around 87% of which appear only once. Noted treatment: around 19 received Ad26.COV2.S at low or high dose, single or two shots; about 5 received placebo; per-sample allocation not given. Repertoires come from day 63 after the first vaccine or placebo injection. This specimen was peripheral blood, taken in a trial of Ad26.COV2.S vaccine versus placebo. These receptors all come from a person between 18 and 65 years old who received the Ad26.COV2.S COVID-19 vaccine or a placebo.

The chain employs TRBV25-1 and TRBJ1-2; 8 bases line up with TRBD1. With 4 bases clipped from V and 8 bases from J, the junction kept 9 bases outside the gene matches. The germline CDR1 and CDR2 sequences are MGHDK and SYGVNS. The CDR3 extends over 14 amino acids. The CDR3: CASSGGSGGRGYTF. The CDR3 region has the DNA TGTGCCAGCAGTGGGGGATCAGGGGGCCGGGGCTACACCTTC.

The chain links TRBV19 to TRBJ1-1; 7 bases fit TRBD1. V lost 4 bases and J lost 1; bases outside the gene matches: 3. This CDR3 spans 14 amino acids. From germline, CDR1 is LNHDA and CDR2 SQIVND (reference sequence). The CDR3 protein is CASSTDRQNTEAFF. The CDR3, as DNA: TGTGCCAGTAGTACGGACAGGCAGAACACTGAAGCTTTCTTT.

The chain employs TRBV12-5 and TRBJ1-4, with 7 bases identical to TRBD1. Germline V lookup: CDR1 LGHNT, CDR2 FRNRAP. CDR3 length: 14 residues. The V and J ends lost 7 bases and 3 bases, in that order; junction bases with no gene match: 5. CDR3 sequence reads: CASAMGQPNEKLFF. CDR3 nucleotides: TGTGCTAGTGCCATGGGACAGCCTAATGAAAAACTGTTTTTT. The variable domain in full, completed from reference TRBV12-5 and TRBJ1-4, reads DARVTQTPRHKVTEMGQEVTMRCQPILGHNTVFWYRQTMMQGLELLAYFRNRAPLDDSGMPKDRFSAEMPDATLATLKIQPSEPRDSAVYFCASAMGQPNEKLFFGSGTQLSVL.

V gene TRBV29-1 combines with J gene TRBJ1-1; 7 bases align to TRBD1. CDR1 SQVTM and CDR2 ANQGSEA come from the germline V gene. The CDR3 runs to 14 residues. Losses at the gene ends were 6 bases for V and 1 base for J; bases not matched to a gene: 8. CDR3 nucleotide sequence: TGCAGCGTACTCAGGGGGACGACGAACACTGAAGCTTTCTTT. This codes for CSVLRGTTNTEAFF. The whole variable domain, remainder taken from reference TRBV29-1 and TRBJ1-1, is SAVISQKPSRDICQRGTSLTIQCQVDSQVTMMFWYRQQPGQSLTLIATANQGSEATYESGFVIDKFPISRPNLTFSTLTVSNMSPEDSSIYLCSVLRGTTNTEAFFGQGTRLTVV.

V and J are TRBV30 and TRBJ2-1; TRBD2 matches 7 bases. Unmatched junction bases numbered 13, after V lost 8 bases and J lost 0 bases. This CDR3 contains 16 residues. The germline gives CDR1 GTSNPN, CDR2 SVGIG (reference sequence). CDR3 DNA: TGTGCCGGACGGCGGCGGGGGATCGGCTCCTACAATGAGCAGTTCTTC. It specifies CAGRRRGIGSYNEQFF.

The chain is built from TRBV20-1 and TRBJ1-1; D unresolved. Trimming stripped 3 bases from V and 4 bases from J, with 9 bases between. The CDR3 contains 12 residues. From germline, CDR1 is DFQATT and CDR2 SNEGSKA (reference sequence). The CDR3 region has the DNA TGCAGTGCTAGTATAACGGCCACTGAAGCTTTCTTT. Translation gives CSASITATEAFF.

CDR3 sequence reads: CASSPRRNTEAFF. The CDR3 DNA reads TGTGCCAGCAGCCCCCGGCGGAACACTGAAGCTTTCTTT. The chain has TRBV6-5 and TRBJ1-1, with D uncertain. The V gene's germline CDR1 is MNHEY and CDR2 SVGAGI. Trimming pared 6 bases from V and 1 base from J, leaving 9 bases between. The CDR3 runs to 13 residues.

This chain links TRBV3-1 (or the pseudogene TRBV3-2) with TRBJ2-3, with TRBD2 as a possible D gene (5 bases). CDR3 length equals 15 residues. Trimming pared 1 base from V and 1 base from J, leaving 9 bases between. Per germline, CDR1 LGHDT and CDR2 YNNKEL (reference sequence). CDR3 amino acids: CASSQALAGTDTQYF. The CDR3 DNA follows: TGTGCCAGCAGCCAAGCCCTAGCCGGCACAGATACGCAGTATTTT.

The chain recombines TRBV27 with TRBJ2-5; TRBD2 matches 7 bases. The V gene's germline CDR1 is MNHEY and CDR2 SMNVEV (reference sequence). CDR3 length: 14 amino acids. The junction had 4 bases not matched to a gene; V was cut back by 3 bases and J by 3 bases. The CDR3 DNA sequence: TGTGCCAGCAGTTTCCGGGGAGGGGAAGAGACCCAGTACTTC. Translated, it gives CASSFRGGEETQYF.

J is TRBJ1-2 and V is TRBV6-5, with D possibly TRBD1 on 5 matching bases. Per germline, CDR1 MNHEY and CDR2 SVGAGI. Between the trimmed V and J ends, which lost 5 bases and 4 bases, there was a span of 11 bases. The CDR3 has 13 residues. This chain's CDR3 is CASSPGRIYGYTF. The CDR3 nucleotides read TGTGCCAGCAGTCCAGGGAGGATCTATGGCTACACCTTC.

The gene calls are TRBV18 and TRBJ2-7, with D perhaps assigned TRBD1 or TRBD2 (6 bases each). V lost 2 bases to trimming and J lost 2 bases, with 13 bases between them. CDR1 is KGHSH, CDR2 LQKENI, per germline. This CDR3 spans 15 amino acids. CDR3 nucleotides: TGTGCCAGCTCACCAGGCCCGGGGGCCACCTACGAGCAGTACTTC. Translated, it gives CASSPGPGATYEQYF.

V usage is TRBV10-3 and J usage is TRBJ2-3; D possibly corresponds to TRBD1 (5 bases). The CDR3 consists of 15 residues. V was shortened by 1 base and J by 6 bases, with 14 bases between the two germline ends. Germline CDR1 and CDR2: ENHRY and SYGVKD. In DNA, the CDR3 is TGTGCCATCAGTGAGTTGCATCAGGGTACCGATACGCAGTATTTT. It translates to CAISELHQGTDTQYF.

On this clone itself: Distinct nucleotide sequences in the sample also encode this CDR3. The chain combines TRBV30 with TRBJ2-7; D is undetermined. The CDR3 contains 11 residues. Germline V gene sequence: CDR1 GTSNPN, CDR2 SVGIG (reference sequence). V was clipped by 1 base and J by 3 bases, with 4 bases between them. This chain's CDR3 is CAWSGGYEQYF. For the CDR3, the DNA is TGTGCCTGGAGTGGCGGCTACGAGCAGTACTTC.

The V call is TRBV12-5, the J call TRBJ2-3; TRBD2 is a possible D gene (6 bases). Trimming pared 1 base from V and 5 bases from J, leaving 22 bases between. CDR3 size: 18 residues. Germline loops: CDR1 LGHNT, CDR2 FRNRAP. The CDR3 DNA sequence: TGTGCTAGTGGTTTGGCTCGGGGTGTAGCTTGGAGGGGAGATACGCAGTATTTT. Its translation is CASGLARGVAWRGDTQYF.